This TCR beta chain was obtained from a study of blood T cell repertoires in COVID-19. For the study at large: PBMCs, B-cell-depleted T cells, or T cells were the source of the cDNA or gDNA that made up the material.

Clones were read by immunoSEQ multiplex PCR, and TCRdb kept only the in-frame ones, dropping some. The data contain almost 500,000 clones, approximately 86% of them seen just once; the ten biggest clones take up 6.5% to 8.5%. CDR1 LGHDT and CDR2 YNNKEL come from the germline V gene (reference sequence). Losses at the gene ends were 2 bases for V and 6 bases for J; bases not matched to a gene: 3. The CDR3 length is 14 residues. This rearrangement joins TRBV3-1 (or the pseudogene TRBV3-2) to TRBJ1-4; 7 bases are a match to TRBD1. The sample consisted of PBMCs or T cells enriched from blood (not recorded which). This sequence was found in a woman between 55 and 75 years old who had recovered from COVID-19. The CDR3 loop reads CASSQRGPHEKLFF. As DNA, the CDR3 is TGTGCCAGCAGCCAAAGGGGGCCGCATGAAAAACTGTTTTTT.